The sequence of this TCR beta chain was determined in a study of blood T cell repertoires in COVID-19. CDR1 is GTSNPN, CDR2 SVGIG, per germline (reference sequence). The length of the CDR3 is 14 residues. The trim removed 0 bases at V and 6 bases at J, leaving 5 bases unmatched. Generated by immunoSEQ multiplex PCR, the TCRdb table keeps only in-frame clones and is missing some. Here the sample spans about 250,000 clones, approximately 90% being singletons. The material sequenced was PBMCs or T cells enriched from blood (not recorded which). The chain joins TRBV30 to TRBJ1-2; 9 nucleotides match TRBD1. The receptor comes from a man between 18 and 35 years old who had recovered from COVID-19. CDR3 coding DNA: TGTGCCTGGAGTGTACAGGGGGCCGGGGATGGCTACACCTTC. Encoded protein: CAWSVQGAGDGYTF.